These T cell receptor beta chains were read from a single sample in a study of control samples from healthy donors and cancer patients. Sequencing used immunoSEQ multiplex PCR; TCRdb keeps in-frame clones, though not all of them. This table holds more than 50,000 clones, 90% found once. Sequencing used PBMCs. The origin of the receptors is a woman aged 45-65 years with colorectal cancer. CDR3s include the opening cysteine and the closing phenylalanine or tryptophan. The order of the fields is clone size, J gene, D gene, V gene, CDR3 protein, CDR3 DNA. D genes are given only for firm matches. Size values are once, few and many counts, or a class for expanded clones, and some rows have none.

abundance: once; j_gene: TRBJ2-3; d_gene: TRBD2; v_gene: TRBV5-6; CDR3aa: CASSPTGGSTDTQYF; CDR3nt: TGTGCCAGCAGCCCAACGGGGGGGAGTACAGATACGCAGTATTTT
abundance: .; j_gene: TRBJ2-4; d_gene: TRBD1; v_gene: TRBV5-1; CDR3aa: CASSSPGQGENIQYF; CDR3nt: TGCGCCAGCAGCTCCCCGGGACAGGGAGAAAACATTCAGTACTTC
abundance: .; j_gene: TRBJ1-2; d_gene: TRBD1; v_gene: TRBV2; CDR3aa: CASIIKPGQGLYGYTF; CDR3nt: TGTGCCAGCATCATTAAACCGGGACAGGGTCTTTATGGCTACACCTTC
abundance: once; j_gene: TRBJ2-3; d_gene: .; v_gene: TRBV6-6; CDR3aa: CASSYSGTHTDTQYF; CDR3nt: TGTGCCAGCAGTTATTCCGGGACGCACACAGATACGCAGTATTTT
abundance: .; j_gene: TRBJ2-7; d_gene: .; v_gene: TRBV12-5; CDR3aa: CASGLVGTGGYEQYF; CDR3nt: TGTGCTAGTGGTTTGGTGGGTACAGGAGGCTACGAGCAGTACTTC
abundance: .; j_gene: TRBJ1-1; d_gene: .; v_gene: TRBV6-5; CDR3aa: CASSYGLKNTEAFF; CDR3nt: TGTGCCAGCAGTTACGGGCTTAAGAACACTGAAGCTTTCTTT
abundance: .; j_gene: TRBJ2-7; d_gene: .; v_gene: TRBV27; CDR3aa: CASSSPIYLF; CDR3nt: TGTGCCAGCAGTTCGCCCATTTATCTCTTC
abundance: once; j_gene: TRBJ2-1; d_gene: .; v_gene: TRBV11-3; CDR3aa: CASSSGGANEQFF; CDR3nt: TGTGCCAGCAGCTCGGGTGGGGCCAATGAGCAGTTCTTC
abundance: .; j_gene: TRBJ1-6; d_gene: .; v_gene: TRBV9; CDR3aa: CASSEDIMNSPLHF; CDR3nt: TGTGCCAGCAGCGAGGACATCATGAATTCACCCCTCCACTTT
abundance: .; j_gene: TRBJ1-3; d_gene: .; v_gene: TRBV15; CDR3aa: CATSRDRAGGNTIYF; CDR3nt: TGTGCCACCAGCAGAGACAGGGCGGGGGGAAACACCATATATTTT
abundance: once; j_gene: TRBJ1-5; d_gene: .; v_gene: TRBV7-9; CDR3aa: CASSIGSGTEYSNQPQHF; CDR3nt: TGTGCCAGCAGCATAGGTTCCGGGACCGAGTATAGCAATCAGCCCCAGCATTTT
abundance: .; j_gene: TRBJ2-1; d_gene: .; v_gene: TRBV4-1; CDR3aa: CASSLSSGEALNEQFF; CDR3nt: TGCGCCAGCAGCCTTAGTAGCGGAGAGGCCCTCAATGAGCAGTTCTTC
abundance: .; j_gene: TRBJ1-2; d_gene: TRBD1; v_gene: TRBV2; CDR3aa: CASSSQGMEYGYTF; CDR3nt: TGTGCCAGCAGTTCACAGGGGATGGAGTATGGCTACACCTTC
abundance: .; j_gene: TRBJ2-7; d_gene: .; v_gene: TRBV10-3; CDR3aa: CAITRSRSYEQYF; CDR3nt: TGTGCCATCACCCGAAGTCGGAGCTACGAGCAGTACTTC
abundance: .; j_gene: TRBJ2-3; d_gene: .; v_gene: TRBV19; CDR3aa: CASSFGPRTDTQYF; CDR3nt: TGTGCCAGTAGTTTCGGACCTCGCACAGATACGCAGTATTTT
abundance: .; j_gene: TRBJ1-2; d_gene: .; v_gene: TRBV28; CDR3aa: CASSLNYGYTF; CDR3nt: TGTGCCAGCAGTTTAAACTATGGCTACACCTTC
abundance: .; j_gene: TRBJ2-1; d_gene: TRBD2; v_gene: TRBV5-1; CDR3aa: CASSWGSGGAANEQFF; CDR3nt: TGCGCCAGCAGCTGGGGTAGCGGGGGGGCCGCCAATGAGCAGTTCTTC
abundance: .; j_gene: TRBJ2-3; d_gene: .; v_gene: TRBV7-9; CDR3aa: CASSPLVGPDTQYF; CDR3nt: TGTGCCAGCAGCCCGCTTGTGGGGCCAGATACGCAGTATTTT
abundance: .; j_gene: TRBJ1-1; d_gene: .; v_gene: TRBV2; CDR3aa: CASSEGRWNTEAFF; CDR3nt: TGTGCCAGCAGTGAAGGACGTTGGAACACTGAAGCTTTCTTT
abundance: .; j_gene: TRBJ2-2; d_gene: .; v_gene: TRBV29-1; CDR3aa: CSAALYSTGELFF; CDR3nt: TGCAGCGCCGCCCTCTACAGCACCGGGGAGCTGTTTTTT
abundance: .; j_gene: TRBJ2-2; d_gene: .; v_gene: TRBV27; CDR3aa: CASSLLGQPIPNTGELFF; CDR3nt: TGTGCCAGCAGTTTATTAGGACAGCCAATTCCGAACACCGGGGAGCTGTTTTTT
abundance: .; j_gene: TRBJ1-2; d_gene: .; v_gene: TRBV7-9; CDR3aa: CASSLEDSWHGYTF; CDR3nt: TGTGCCAGCAGCTTAGAGGATAGTTGGCATGGCTACACCTTC
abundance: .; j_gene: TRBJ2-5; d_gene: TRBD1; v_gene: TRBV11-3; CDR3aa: CASSLTGVKTQYF; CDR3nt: TGTGCCAGCAGCTTGACAGGGGTGAAGACCCAGTACTTC
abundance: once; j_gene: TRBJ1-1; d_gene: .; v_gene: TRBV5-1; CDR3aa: CASSLEPLRRTNTEAFF; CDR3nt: TGCGCCAGCAGCTTGGAACCCCTGCGGCGGACGAACACTGAAGCTTTCTTT
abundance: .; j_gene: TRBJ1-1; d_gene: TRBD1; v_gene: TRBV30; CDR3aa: CAWSGGGGRTEAFF; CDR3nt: TGTGCCTGGAGTGGCGGAGGGGGCCGGACTGAAGCTTTCTTT